These T cell receptor beta chains were read from a single sample in a study of blood T cell repertoires in COVID-19. Profiled with immunoSEQ multiplex PCR; TCRdb holds only in-frame clones, not every one. Of around 230,000 clones in the sample, about nine tenths were seen once. Sequenced material: PBMCs or T cells enriched from blood (not recorded which). Every receptor here comes from a woman aged 40 to 50 with acute COVID-19. The CDR3 runs from the conserved cysteine through the conserved F or W. D genes are given only for firm matches. For some rows the clone size is stated as once, few or many, or as a class when expanded; others skip it.

j_call: TRBJ2-2
d_call: .
clone_size: .
v_call: TRBV5-1
cdr3_nt: TGCGCCAGCGGTCGGGACACTTCGAACACCGGGGAGCTGTTTTTT
cdr3_aa: CASGRDTSNTGELFF

j_call: TRBJ2-5
d_call: TRBD2
clone_size: .
v_call: TRBV29-1
cdr3_nt: TGCAGCGTTTGCCTAGCGGGGTCAGAGACCCAGTACTTC
cdr3_aa: CSVCLAGSETQYF

j_call: TRBJ1-2
d_call: .
clone_size: .
v_call: TRBV5-5
cdr3_nt: TGTGCCAGCAGCTTGCTTGTGGGGGAGGTTGGTGGCTACACCTTC
cdr3_aa: CASSLLVGEVGGYTF

j_call: TRBJ1-6
d_call: .
clone_size: .
v_call: TRBV14
cdr3_nt: TGTGCCAGCAGCCAACTGCCGGGATCTGGGAATTCACCCCTCCACTTT
cdr3_aa: CASSQLPGSGNSPLHF

j_call: TRBJ1-1
d_call: TRBD1
clone_size: once
v_call: TRBV2
cdr3_nt: TGTGCCATATCAGGACAGGGCGACAACGAAGCTTTCTTT
cdr3_aa: CAISGQGDNEAFF

j_call: TRBJ2-7
d_call: .
clone_size: .
v_call: TRBV6-5
cdr3_nt: TGTGCCAGCACCCAGGGCTACGAGCAGTACTTC
cdr3_aa: CASTQGYEQYF

j_call: TRBJ1-1
d_call: TRBD1
clone_size: .
v_call: TRBV5-1
cdr3_nt: TGCGCCAGCAGCTTGGTGTATCCGGGGACAGGGAACACTGAAGCTTTCTTT
cdr3_aa: CASSLVYPGTGNTEAFF

j_call: TRBJ2-3
d_call: .
clone_size: .
v_call: TRBV7-9
cdr3_nt: TGTGCCAGCAGCCCCTCAACAGGAACAGATACGCAGTATTTT
cdr3_aa: CASSPSTGTDTQYF

j_call: TRBJ1-1
d_call: .
clone_size: .
v_call: TRBV30
cdr3_nt: TGTGCCTGGAGTCCTCCCCCAGGGTCACCAGGCATGAACACTGAAGCTTTCTTT
cdr3_aa: CAWSPPPGSPGMNTEAFF

j_call: TRBJ2-1
d_call: TRBD1
clone_size: once
v_call: TRBV9
cdr3_nt: TGTGCCAGCAGCTTGACAGGGGAGAGCTCCTACAATGAGCAGTTCTTC
cdr3_aa: CASSLTGESSYNEQFF

j_call: TRBJ2-2
d_call: TRBD1
clone_size: .
v_call: TRBV6-5
cdr3_nt: TGTGCCAGCAGTTACCTGACAGGGGACACCGGGGAGCTGTTTTTT
cdr3_aa: CASSYLTGDTGELFF

j_call: TRBJ2-3
d_call: TRBD1
clone_size: .
v_call: TRBV10-3
cdr3_nt: TGTGCCATCAGGGCTAGGGGACAGGTGATCCAAGGGGGCACAGATACGCAGTATTTT
cdr3_aa: CAIRARGQVIQGGTDTQYF

j_call: TRBJ2-2
d_call: TRBD2
clone_size: .
v_call: TRBV15
cdr3_nt: TGTGCCACCAGCGTTCCCCGGGGGGGCGTGGTCCGGGAGCTGTTTTTT
cdr3_aa: CATSVPRGGVVRELFF

j_call: TRBJ1-2
d_call: TRBD1
clone_size: .
v_call: TRBV5-6
cdr3_nt: TGTGCCAGCAGCTTTCGGACAGGGTTCTATGGCTACACCTTC
cdr3_aa: CASSFRTGFYGYTF

j_call: TRBJ1-3
d_call: .
clone_size: .
v_call: TRBV2
cdr3_nt: TGTGCCAGCAGTGAGGGGAGCTCTGGAAACACCATATATTTT
cdr3_aa: CASSEGSSGNTIYF

j_call: TRBJ1-5
d_call: TRBD1
clone_size: many
v_call: TRBV30
cdr3_nt: TGTGCCTGCGGGACAGGACTAGGCCAGCCCCAGCATTTT
cdr3_aa: CACGTGLGQPQHF